What follows is one TCR beta chain and its context. Its antigen is undetermined. The source of the sample is a study of blood T cells in healthy people across ages. Study-wide context: Template switching captured about one barcoded beta molecule per two T cells.

Broader study findings: Significant beta diversity loss was already apparent by age approximately 37, declining roughly linearly.

Donation came from healthy Caucasian individuals in Russia who were aged roughly 6 to 95. Using a J-beta primer mix together with a sample-barcoded 5' primer, a second PCR was run for roughly 7 to 11 cycles. A minimum of 3 million CDR3-containing paired-end reads was obtained for each sample. TCRdb processed the 5' RACE reads anew with MiXCR; each CDR3 protein has one entry. This table has hundreds of thousands of distinct CDR3 sequences, roughly three fifths appearing once. The CDR3 consists of 13 residues. Germline CDR1 reads MNHNS; CDR2 reads SASEGT. Trimming shortened V by 2 bases and J by 8 bases, and 10 bases separated the two germline ends.

The chain is built from TRBV6-1 and TRBJ2-1, with a possible D match to TRBD1 (5 bases). This TCR came from a man aged 60 to 69 in good health. The sequencing input was blood. The CDR3 coding sequence is TGTGCCAGCAGTGAAACGACAGCCTATGAGCAGTTCTTC. Its translation is CASSETTAYEQFF.